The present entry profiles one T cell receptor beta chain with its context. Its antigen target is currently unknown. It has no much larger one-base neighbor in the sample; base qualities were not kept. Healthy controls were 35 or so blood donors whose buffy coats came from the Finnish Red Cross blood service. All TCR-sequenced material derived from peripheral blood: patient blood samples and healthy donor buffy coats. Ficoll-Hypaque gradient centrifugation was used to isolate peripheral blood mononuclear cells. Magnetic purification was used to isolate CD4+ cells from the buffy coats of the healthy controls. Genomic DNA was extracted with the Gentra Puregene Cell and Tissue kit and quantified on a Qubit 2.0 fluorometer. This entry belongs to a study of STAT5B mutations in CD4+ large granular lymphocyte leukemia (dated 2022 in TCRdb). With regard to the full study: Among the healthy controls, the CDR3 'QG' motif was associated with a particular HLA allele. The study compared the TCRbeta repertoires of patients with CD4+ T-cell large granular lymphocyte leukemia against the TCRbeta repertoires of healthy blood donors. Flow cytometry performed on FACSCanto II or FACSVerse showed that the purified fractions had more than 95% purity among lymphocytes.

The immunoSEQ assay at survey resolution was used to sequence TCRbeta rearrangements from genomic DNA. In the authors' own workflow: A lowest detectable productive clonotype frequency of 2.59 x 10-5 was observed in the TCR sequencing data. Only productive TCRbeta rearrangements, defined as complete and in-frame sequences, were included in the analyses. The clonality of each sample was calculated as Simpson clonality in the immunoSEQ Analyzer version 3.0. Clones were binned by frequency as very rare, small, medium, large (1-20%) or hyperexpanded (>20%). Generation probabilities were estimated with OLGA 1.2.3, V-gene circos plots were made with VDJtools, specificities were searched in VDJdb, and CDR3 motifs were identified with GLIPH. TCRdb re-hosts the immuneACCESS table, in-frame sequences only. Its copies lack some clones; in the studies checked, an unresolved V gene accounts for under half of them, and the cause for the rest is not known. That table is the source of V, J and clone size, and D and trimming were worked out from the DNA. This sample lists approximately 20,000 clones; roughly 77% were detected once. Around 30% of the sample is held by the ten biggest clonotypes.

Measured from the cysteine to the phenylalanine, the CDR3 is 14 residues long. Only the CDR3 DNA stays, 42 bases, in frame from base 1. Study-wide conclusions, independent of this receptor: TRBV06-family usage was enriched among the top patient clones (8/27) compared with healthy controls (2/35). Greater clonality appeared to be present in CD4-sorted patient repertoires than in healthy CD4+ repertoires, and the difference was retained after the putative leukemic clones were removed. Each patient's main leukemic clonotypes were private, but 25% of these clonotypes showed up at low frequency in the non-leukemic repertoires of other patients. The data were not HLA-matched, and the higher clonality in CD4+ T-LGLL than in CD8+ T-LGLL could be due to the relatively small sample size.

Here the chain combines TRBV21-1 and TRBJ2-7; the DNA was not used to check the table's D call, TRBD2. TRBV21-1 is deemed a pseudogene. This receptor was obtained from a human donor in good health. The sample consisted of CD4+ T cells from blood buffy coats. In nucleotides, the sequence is TGTGCCAGCACCCCGCGGCAAACCCAATACGAGCAGTACTTC. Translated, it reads CASTPRQTQYEQYF.